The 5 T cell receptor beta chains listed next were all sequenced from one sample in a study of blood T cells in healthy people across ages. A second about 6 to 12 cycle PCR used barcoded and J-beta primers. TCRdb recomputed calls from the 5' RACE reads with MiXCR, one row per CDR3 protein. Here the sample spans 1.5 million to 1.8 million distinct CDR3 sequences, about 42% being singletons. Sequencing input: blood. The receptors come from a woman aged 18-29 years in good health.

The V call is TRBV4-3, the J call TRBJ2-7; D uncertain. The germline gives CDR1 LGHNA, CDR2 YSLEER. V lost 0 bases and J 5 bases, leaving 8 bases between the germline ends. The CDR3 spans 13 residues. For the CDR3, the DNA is TGCGCCAGCAGCCAAGATTCGAGCGACGAGCAGTACTTC. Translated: CASSQDSSDEQYF.

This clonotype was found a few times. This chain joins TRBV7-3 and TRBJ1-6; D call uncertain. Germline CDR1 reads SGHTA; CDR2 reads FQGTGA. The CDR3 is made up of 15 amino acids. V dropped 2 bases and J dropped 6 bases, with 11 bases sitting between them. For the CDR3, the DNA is TGTGCCAGCAGCTTATACGGGCCCCCTAATTCACCCCTCCACTTT. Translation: CASSLYGPPNSPLHF.

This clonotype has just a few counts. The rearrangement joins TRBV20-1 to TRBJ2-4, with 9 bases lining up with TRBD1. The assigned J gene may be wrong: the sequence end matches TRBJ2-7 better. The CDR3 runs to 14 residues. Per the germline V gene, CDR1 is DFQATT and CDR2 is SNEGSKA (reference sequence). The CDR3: CSAIRQGVKYEQYF. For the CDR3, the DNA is TGCAGTGCTATCCGACAGGGGGTAAAATACGAGCAGTACTTC.

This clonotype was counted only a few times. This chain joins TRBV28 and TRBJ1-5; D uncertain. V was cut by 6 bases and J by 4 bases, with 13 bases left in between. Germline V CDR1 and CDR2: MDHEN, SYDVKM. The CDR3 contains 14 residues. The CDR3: CASSDADWNQPQHF. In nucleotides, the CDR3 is TGTGCCAGCAGCGACGCTGATTGGAATCAGCCCCAGCATTTT.

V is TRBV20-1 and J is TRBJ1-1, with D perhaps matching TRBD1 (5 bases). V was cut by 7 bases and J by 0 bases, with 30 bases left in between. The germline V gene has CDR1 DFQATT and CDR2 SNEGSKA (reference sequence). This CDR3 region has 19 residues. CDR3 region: CSVRDVAGQRGIMNTEAFF. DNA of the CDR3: TGCAGTGTTCGAGATGTGGCAGGTCAAAGGGGAATTATGAACACTGAAGCTTTCTTT.